The clone carrying this T cell receptor beta chain occurred many times. Template material for amplifying TCR beta CDR3 regions consisted of RNA transcripts. HTBI primers were employed in a first-round RT-PCR of the TCR CDR3. MiXCR was run by TCRdb on the multiplex PCR reads, yielding one entry per CDR3 protein. Of 550,000 to 700,000 distinct CDR3 sequences in the sample, roughly 15% were seen once. The cohort's ophthalmopathy patients, a group with duration under 3 months, had a Clinical Activity Score of at least 3 and a NOSPECS grade of at least 4. The PBMCs had their origin in about 9.7 ml of fresh peripheral blood. These data are taken from a study of T cells in Graves' hyperthyroidism and ophthalmopathy. In the study overall: Blood was drawn when the patient was first diagnosed and still untreated.

The germline V and J ends were trimmed by 4 bases and 0 bases, with 19 bases remaining between them. The CDR3 covers 18 residues. Germline V gene data show CDR1 as SNHLY and CDR2 as FYNNEI. Sequenced material: blood. The chain couples TRBV2 to TRBJ1-5; D is undetermined. The TCR originated in a woman in her 40s with Graves' ophthalmopathy. The CDR3, as DNA: TGTGCCAGCAGTGTCTCACCGGGCCTATCGAGTAGCAATCAGCCCCAGCATTTT. Translation: CASSVSPGLSSSNQPQHF.